This T cell receptor (beta chain) was retrieved from a study of beta chain features in type 1 diabetes. Study outcomes and limitations: In all four CD4+ subsets, TCRB CDR3 length was significantly, moderately reduced in type 1 diabetes. Over-representation of high TCR-expressing cells was a possible consequence of cDNA sequencing.

Expressed TCRB transcripts were sequenced after all isolated RNA was converted to cDNA. An average about 3.8 million reads came from naive, central memory and regulatory T cell samples. Profiled with immunoSEQ multiplex PCR; TCRdb holds only in-frame clones, not every one. The table records about 900,000 clones, 17% of them present only once. This clone was observed once. Its target is unknown. The clonotype comes from a woman younger than 35 in good health. Sequencing was carried out using naive CD4+ T cells from blood.

The CDR3 DNA is TGTGCCAGCAGCTTGGGAACTAGCGCGGAGACCCAGTACTTC. Amino acids: CASSLGTSAETQYF. The chain employs TRBV7-8 and TRBJ2-5, with 7 bases identical to TRBD2. The CDR3 has 14 amino acids. Per germline, CDR1 SGHVS and CDR2 FQNEAQ. J was trimmed by 5 bases and V by 3 bases; bases with no gene match: 6.